This T cell receptor beta chain was identified in a study of blood T cell repertoires in COVID-19. Background on the study: Samples came from the United States, Italy and Spain, spanning acute and convalescent COVID-19. The cDNA or gDNA used as material had been derived from T cells, B-cell-depleted T cells, or PBMCs.

Original analysis: Amplification of reference gene primers provided the estimated nucleated cell counts. Assay used: immunoSEQ multiplex PCR; TCRdb lists only in-frame clones, some missing. V, J and clone size are taken as reported in that table, and D and trimming were inferred from the DNA itself. Among 120,000 or so clones, about 89% were seen once, and the ten largest hold almost 30%. The CDR3 length is 14 residues. Looked up from germline, CDR1 is SEHNR and CDR2 is FQNEAQ (reference sequence). V lost 2 bases to trimming and J lost 3 bases; unmatched junction nucleotides: 3. Sequenced material: peripheral blood. V gene TRBV7-9 combines with J gene TRBJ2-5; 7 bases line up with TRBD2. The clonotype comes from a woman in her 70s with acute or convalescent COVID-19. In DNA form, the CDR3 reads TGTGCCAGCAGCTTATTCGGGACTAAAGAGACCCAGTACTTC. It is translated as CASSLFGTKETQYF. Full variable domain (outside the CDR3, taken from reference TRBV7-9 and TRBJ2-5): DTGVSQNPRHKITKRGQNVTFRCDPISEHNRLYWYRQTLGQGPEFLTYFQNEAQLEKSRLLSDRFSAERPKGSFSTLEIQRTEQGDSAMYLCASSLFGTKETQYFGPGTRLLVL.